The 6 T cell receptor beta chains reported below all come from one sample, sequenced in a study of T cell responses to AZD1222 COVID-19 vaccine. Sequencing used immunoSEQ multiplex PCR; TCRdb keeps in-frame clones, though not all of them. The table records 140,000 or so clones, approximately 90% of them present only once. This specimen consisted of peripheral blood, obtained on day 0 of AZD1222 vaccination. Source of these receptors: an adult in good health.

This clone was seen once. CDR3 residues: CASSRSRTPLHF. CDR3 DNA sequence: TGTGCCAGCAGCCGAAGTAGGACACCCCTCCACTTT. The gene calls are TRBV14 and TRBJ1-6, with D uncertain. CDR1 is SGHDN and CDR2 is FVKESK in the germline V gene. There are 12 residues in the CDR3. With 4 bases removed from V and 11 bases from J, the gap between germline ends came to 9 bases.

The V and J genes are TRBV28 and TRBJ2-1; D may be TRBD1 or TRBD2 (5 bases each). CDR1 and CDR2 (germline): MDHEN, SYDVKM. CDR3 size: 12 residues. The ends were cut back, 6 bases at V and 12 bases at J, with 15 bases in the middle. The DNA of the CDR3 is TGTGCCAGCAGGTCTCCGGGGCTAGGGCAGTTCTTC. Translating gives CASRSPGLGQFF.

This chain uses TRBV2 with TRBJ1-1; D gene unclear. Germline-derived CDR1 and CDR2 are SNHLY and FYNNEI. The CDR3 loop spans 11 amino acids. Trimming took 8 bases from V and 6 from J, leaving 10 bases between them. For the CDR3, the DNA is TGTGCCAGCTTTCTCGGGGCTGAAGCTTTCTTT. It encodes CASFLGAEAFF.

The chain uses TRBV10-2 and TRBJ2-1; perhaps TRBD1 as D (6 bases). The CDR3 runs 14 residues. Germline-derived CDR1 and CDR2 are WSHSY and SAAADI. V lost 2 bases and J lost 6, with 11 bases in between. Written as DNA, the CDR3 is TGCGCCAGCAGTGAGAGAACAGGGACCAATGAGCAGTTCTTC. It is translated as CASSERTGTNEQFF.

The chain joins TRBV5-4 to TRBJ1-1; no firm D call. This CDR3 is built from 14 residues. Germline CDR1 SGHNT, CDR2 YYREEE (reference sequence). The germline V and J ends were trimmed by 0 bases and 1 base, with 7 bases remaining between them. In DNA, the CDR3 is TGTGCCAGCAGCTTGGGGCAGAGGAACACTGAAGCTTTCTTT. This encodes CASSLGQRNTEAFF.

V and J are TRBV6-4 and TRBJ1-2; weak D call: TRBD1 (5 bases). Germline V gene sequence: CDR1 MRHNA, CDR2 SNTAGT. The CDR3 sequence is 13 residues long. V shed 4 bases and J shed 7 bases, with 13 bases lying between them. The CDR3 loop reads CASSVSGTFGYTF. CDR3 nucleotide sequence: TGTGCCAGCAGTGTTTCCGGGACGTTTGGCTACACCTTC.